A selection of T cell receptor beta chains follows, all from one sample in a study of blood T cell repertoires in COVID-19. Using immunoSEQ multiplex PCR, the repertoire was profiled, and TCRdb retains in-frame clones only, with some absent. Among about 62,000 clones listed, approximately 92% were seen once. Source material: peripheral blood. These receptors were taken from a woman aged 55-69 years with COVID-19, enrolled during active disease. The CDR3 runs from the conserved cysteine through the conserved F or W. The D gene is left open where the match is weak. Expanded clones are given a class, and other clones once, few, many or no size at all.

j_call | clone_size | v_call | d_call | cdr3_length | cdr3_aa | cdr3_nt
TRBJ1-3 | . | TRBV19 | . | 17 | CASSISWSGSSGNTIYF | TGTGCCAGTAGTATAAGTTGGTCCGGGAGCTCTGGAAACACCATATATTTT
TRBJ1-3 | . | TRBV7-8 | . | 16 | CASSLAQGFSGNTIYF | TGTGCCAGCAGCTTAGCGCAGGGTTTCTCTGGAAACACCATATATTTT
TRBJ2-7 | . | TRBV6-2/TRBV6-3 | . | 14 | CASSYLDTDYEQYF | TGTGCCAGCAGTTATTTAGACACCGACTACGAGCAGTACTTC
TRBJ2-7 | . | TRBV2 | . | 13 | CASGLSRTYEQYF | TGTGCCAGCGGCCTCTCGCGGACCTACGAGCAGTACTTC
TRBJ1-6 | . | TRBV6-2/TRBV6-3 | . | 15 | CASSPPSTLNSPLHF | TGTGCCAGCAGCCCCCCGTCGACTTTAAATTCACCCCTCCACTTT
TRBJ2-3 | . | TRBV6-2/TRBV6-3 | TRBD2 | 17 | CASSKELAGFRPDTQYF | TGTGCCAGCAGCAAGGAACTAGCGGGATTCCGGCCAGATACGCAGTATTTT
TRBJ2-1 | . | TRBV4-3 | TRBD2 | 14 | CASSRILAGNEQFF | TGCGCCAGCAGCCGAATACTAGCGGGAAATGAGCAGTTCTTC
TRBJ2-5 | . | TRBV7-2 | . | 14 | CASSSGLLPETQYF | TGTGCCAGCAGTTCGGGACTCCTCCCAGAGACCCAGTACTTC
TRBJ1-2 | few | TRBV28 | TRBD1 | 13 | CAIRLQGNYGYTF | TGTGCCATCCGACTACAGGGGAACTATGGCTACACCTTC
TRBJ2-3 | . | TRBV15 | TRBD2 | 14 | CATRTSGNPDTQYF | TGTGCCACCAGAACTAGCGGGAACCCAGATACGCAGTATTTT
TRBJ1-2 | once | TRBV7-9 | TRBD1 | 14 | CASSLETGGRGYTF | TGTGCCAGCAGCTTGGAGACAGGGGGCCGCGGCTACACCTTC
TRBJ2-2 | . | TRBV2 | TRBD2 | 15 | CASSYLAGYTGELFF | TGTGCCAGCAGCTATCTAGCGGGATACACCGGGGAGCTGTTTTTT
TRBJ1-2 | . | TRBV20-1 | . | 11 | CSASGTRDDTF | TGCAGTGCTTCCGGGACTCGGGACGACACCTTC
TRBJ2-6 | . | TRBV5-4 | . | 15 | CASRQTGTGANVLTF | TGTGCCAGCAGACAAACAGGGACTGGGGCCAACGTCCTGACTTTC
TRBJ2-2 | . | TRBV19 | . | 15 | CASSIEGVNTGELFF | TGTGCCAGTAGTATAGAGGGCGTGAACACCGGGGAGCTGTTTTTT
TRBJ1-6 | . | TRBV27 | TRBD1 | 13 | CASTLTGNSPLHF | TGTGCCAGCACCTTGACAGGGAATTCACCCCTCCACTTT
TRBJ2-7 | . | TRBV10-2 | . | 11 | CASRGHYEQYF | TGCGCCAGCAGGGGGCACTACGAGCAGTACTTC
TRBJ2-7 | few | TRBV9 | TRBD2 | 15 | CASSPRTSGSYEQYF | TGTGCCAGCAGCCCCCGGACTAGCGGCTCCTACGAGCAGTACTTC
TRBJ2-7 | . | TRBV7-9 | TRBD1 | 14 | CASSPGQGIYEQYF | TGTGCCAGCAGCCCGGGACAGGGGATTTACGAGCAGTACTTC
TRBJ2-7 | few | TRBV29-1 | . | 14 | CSVAHKGRIYEQYF | TGCAGCGTTGCCCATAAGGGGAGGATCTACGAGCAGTACTTC
TRBJ2-1 | . | TRBV11-3 | TRBD2 | 15 | CASSRTSGKPGEQFF | TGTGCCAGCAGCCGAACTAGCGGCAAGCCGGGGGAGCAGTTCTTC
TRBJ2-5 | . | TRBV9 | TRBD2 | 15 | CASSVGTSGQETQYF | TGTGCCAGCAGCGTCGGGACTAGCGGACAAGAGACCCAGTACTTC
TRBJ1-2 | . | TRBV30 | . | 13 | CAWSLGNLYGYTF | TGTGCCTGGAGTCTCGGGAACCTCTATGGCTACACCTTC